This TCR beta chain is drawn from a study of T cell responses to AZD1222 COVID-19 vaccine. Overall study results and limits: Spike-wide vaccine-associated CD4 TCRs dominated at 160-218 and 743-854. Among the donors, most were white British and more were female, and clonal diversity was possibly underestimated.

Sequencing was performed with immunoSEQ multiplex PCR; in TCRdb, only in-frame clones are kept and a portion is missing. In the table there are fewer than 150,000 clones, roughly 87% of which are singletons. This clone was observed a single time. Its antigen is undetermined. V was shortened by 4 bases and J by 4 bases, with 14 bases between the two germline ends. The CDR3 length is 14 residues. From germline, CDR1 is SGHDT and CDR2 YYEEEE. The J gene is TRBJ1-2, the V gene TRBV5-6; weak D call: TRBD1 (6 bases). The sequences come from peripheral blood, collected 28 days after the second AZD1222 dose. The receptor comes from an adult who received the AZD1222 COVID-19 vaccine. This chain's CDR3 is CASSPRLGAYGYTF. DNA for the CDR3: TGTGCCAGCAGCCCACGCCTGGGGGCCTATGGCTACACCTTC.